The clone carrying this T cell receptor beta chain turned up a few times. Its target is unknown. The data belong to a study of T-cell memory formation after mild COVID-19. Findings and limits, study-wide: Second-wave clones reaching peak frequency on day 37 lacked confirmed SARS-CoV-2 specificity. Clones shrinking from day 15 to 85 showed even CD4/CD8 mixes; later expanders tilted CD4+. Some SARS-CoV-2-responding clones were already detected in memory before infection.

Constant-segment primers were used for 5'RACE, and the resulting TCR alpha and TCR beta cDNA libraries carried sample barcodes and UMIs. TCRdb re-called the 5' RACE reads with MiXCR, one entry per CDR3 protein. The repertoire consists of 550,000 to 700,000 distinct CDR3 sequences, with 17% occurring once and the leading ten covering about 8.1%. CDR1 and CDR2 (germline): MNHNY, SVGAGI (reference sequence). V shed 1 base and J shed 2 bases, with 9 bases lying between them. The CDR3 is 15 amino acids. This receptor was identified in an adult woman who had mild COVID-19 (a few samples of this study predate the infection). Cell type and time point are not known. V gene TRBV6-6 combines with J gene TRBJ1-3; D call uncertain. What was sequenced was PBMCs or a T cell subset sorted from them (not recorded which). The CDR3 here is CASSYFTRPGNTIYF. The CDR3 DNA is TGTGCCAGCAGTTACTTCACACGGCCTGGAAACACCATATATTTT.